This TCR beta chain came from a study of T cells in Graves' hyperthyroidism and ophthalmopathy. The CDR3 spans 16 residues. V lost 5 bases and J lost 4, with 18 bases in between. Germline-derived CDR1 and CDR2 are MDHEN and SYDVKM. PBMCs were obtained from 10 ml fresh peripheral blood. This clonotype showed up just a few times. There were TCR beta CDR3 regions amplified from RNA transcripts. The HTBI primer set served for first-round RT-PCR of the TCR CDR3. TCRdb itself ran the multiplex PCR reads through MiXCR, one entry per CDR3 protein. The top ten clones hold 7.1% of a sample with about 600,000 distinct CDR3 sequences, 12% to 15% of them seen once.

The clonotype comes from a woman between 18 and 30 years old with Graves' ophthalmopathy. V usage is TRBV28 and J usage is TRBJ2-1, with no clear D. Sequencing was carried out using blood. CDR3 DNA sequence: TGTGCCAGCAGTCCTCGGGTGTTTTGGGGTTACAATGAGCAGTTCTTC. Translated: CASSPRVFWGYNEQFF.